What follows are 24 T cell receptor beta chains derived from one specimen sequenced in a study of PD-1 and CTLA-4 blockade in melanoma. Profiling relied on immunoSEQ multiplex PCR, and the TCRdb table lists in-frame clones only, not all of them. The sample shows about 32,000 clones, around 90% of them seen only once. Material: CD8+ T cells from peripheral blood, obtained from a patient given anti-PD-1 treatment. The receptor source for this set is a human donor with melanoma.

This rearrangement joins TRBV4-2 to TRBJ1-5; D unresolved. The CDR3 totals 16 residues. The V end was cut by 0 bases, the J end by 1 base, with 10 bases between. The V gene's germline CDR1 is LGHNA and CDR2 YNFKEQ. The DNA of the CDR3 is TGTGCCAGCAGCCAAGAGGGAGGGTTGAGCAATCAGCCCCAGCATTTT. Its protein product is CASSQEGGLSNQPQHF.

The CDR3 DNA follows: TGTGCCAGTAGTCCCGACATGAACACTGAAGCTTTCTTT. Residues: CASSPDMNTEAFF. V and J are TRBV19 and TRBJ1-1; D is ambiguous. The CDR3 spans 13 residues. Germline CDR1 and CDR2: LNHDA and SQIVND (reference sequence). The V gene lost 5 bases and the J gene lost 0 bases, with 7 bases spanning the gap.

This clone was seen a single time. CDR3 amino acids: CAWRGLGNTEAFF. For the CDR3, the DNA is TGTGCCTGGAGGGGACTCGGGAACACTGAAGCTTTCTTT. The chain links TRBV30 to TRBJ1-1; a weak D match, TRBD1 (5 bases). Germline CDR1 and CDR2: GTSNPN and SVGIG (reference sequence). V lost 3 bases and J lost 1, with 9 bases in between. The CDR3 covers 13 residues. The entire variable domain, with the rest obtained from reference TRBV30 and TRBJ1-1, is as follows: SQTIHQWPATLVQPVGSPLSLECTVEGTSNPNLYWYRQAAGRGLQLLFYSVGIGQISSEVPQNLSASRPQDRQFILSSKKLLLSDSGFYLCAWRGLGNTEAFFGQGTRLTVV.

This clone was detected only a few times. The J gene is TRBJ2-7, the V gene TRBV9; D call uncertain. V gave up 4 bases and J gave up 2 bases, with 13 bases separating them. The CDR3 totals 14 residues. Looked up from germline, CDR1 is SGDLS and CDR2 is YYNGEE. CDR3 in DNA: TGTGCCAGCAGCCCTATGGCAGCTACCTACGAGCAGTACTTC. Translation: CASSPMAATYEQYF.

V gene TRBV6-2 or TRBV6-3 combines with J gene TRBJ1-1; no clear D gene. Germline V gene data show CDR1 as MNHEY and CDR2 as SVGEGT. The V end lost 3 bases, the J end lost 6 bases, and 5 bases lay between the germline ends. The CDR3 extends over 11 amino acids. As DNA, the CDR3 is TGTGCCAGCAGTTATGGGGCTGAAGCTTTCTTT. It codes for CASSYGAEAFF.

There are a few counts of this clone. This chain links TRBV7-9 with TRBJ2-5; a possible D gene is TRBD1 (5 bases). Trimming removed 4 bases at V and 1 base at J, with 13 bases between. Germline-derived CDR1 and CDR2 are SEHNR and FQNEAQ (reference sequence). The CDR3 sequence is 15 residues long. CDR3 in DNA: TGTGCCAGCAGCTATAGAGAGACAGCCCAAGAGACCCAGTACTTC. It codes for CASSYRETAQETQYF.

The rearrangement uses TRBV5-4 and TRBJ1-1; 9 nucleotides align to TRBD1. Germline V CDR1 and CDR2: SGHNT, YYREEE (reference sequence). The V segment lost 7 bases and the J segment 11 bases; nucleotides outside the gene matches: 15. The CDR3 contains 14 residues. The CDR3 nucleotides are TGTGCCAGCGGGGGGGGGACAGGGCGTAGTATTGCTTTCTTT. It encodes CASGGGTGRSIAFF.

The gene calls are TRBV19 and TRBJ1-1; a weak D match, TRBD1 (6 bases). Germline V gene data show CDR1 as LNHDA and CDR2 as SQIVND (reference sequence). The CDR3 consists of 14 residues. V lost 6 bases and J lost 4, with 15 bases in between. The DNA of the CDR3 is TGTGCCAGTAGAGGTGGGGGGCGCGGCACTGAAGCTTTCTTT. This translates into CASRGGGRGTEAFF.

The chain links TRBV6-5 to TRBJ2-5; D call uncertain. Germline loops: CDR1 MNHEY, CDR2 SVGAGI. CDR3 length: 15 amino acids. Trimming stripped 5 bases from V and 1 base from J, with 14 bases between. CDR3 in DNA: TGTGCCAGCAGTACTTCAGGTGGGATCCAAGAGACCCAGTACTTC. Amino acids: CASSTSGGIQETQYF.

This rearrangement joins TRBV7-8 to TRBJ1-5; D gene unclear. The CDR3 runs to 16 residues. Trimming took 2 bases from V and 0 from J, leaving 11 bases between them. The germline V gene has CDR1 SGHVS and CDR2 FQNEAQ. The CDR3, as DNA: TGTGCCAGCAGCTTAACTACGGGTTATAGCAATCAGCCCCAGCATTTT. It codes for CASSLTTGYSNQPQHF.

The chain joins TRBV3-1 (or the pseudogene TRBV3-2) to TRBJ1-4; weak D call: TRBD1 (5 bases). Germline CDR1 is LGHDT and CDR2 is YNNKEL (reference sequence). V lost 1 base to trimming and J lost 2 bases, with 11 bases between them. The CDR3 loop spans 16 amino acids. Written as DNA, the CDR3 is TGTGCCAGCAGCCAAGGGGGGGGAGCGACTAATGAAAAACTGTTTTTT. Residues: CASSQGGGATNEKLFF.

The CDR3 loop is CATSTGTGSETQYF. The CDR3 DNA is TGTGCCACCAGCACCGGGACAGGGTCAGAGACCCAGTACTTC. The chain is built from TRBV15 and TRBJ2-5; 9 bases agree with TRBD1. J was trimmed by 4 bases and V by 4 bases; bases with no gene match: 4. This CDR3 is built from 14 residues. CDR1 and CDR2 from the germline V gene are LNHNV and YYDKDF (reference sequence).

The sample holds one count of this clone. The J gene is TRBJ2-7, the V gene TRBV7-9; 10 nucleotides match TRBD1. Germline V gene sequence: CDR1 SEHNR, CDR2 FQNEAQ (reference sequence). This CDR3 region has 15 residues. Trimming cost V 5 bases and J 3 bases; bases outside gene matches: 7. The CDR3 sequence is CASSHGQGGNYEQYF. The CDR3 bases are TGTGCCAGCAGCCATGGACAGGGGGGGAACTACGAGCAGTACTTC.

J is TRBJ1-1 and V is TRBV7-9, with D unclear. CDR1 and CDR2 (germline): SEHNR, FQNEAQ (reference sequence). The CDR3 consists of 15 residues. With 4 bases removed from V and 6 bases from J, the gap between germline ends came to 18 bases. CDR3 in amino acids: CASSSPREEYSEAFF. The CDR3 DNA is TGTGCCAGCAGCTCACCACGAGAGGAATACTCTGAAGCTTTCTTT.

The gene calls are TRBV7-9 and TRBJ1-2; a weak D match, TRBD1 (5 bases). Germline CDR1 SEHNR, CDR2 FQNEAQ (reference sequence). V was pared by 4 bases and J by 8 bases, with 8 bases between. CDR3 length equals 11 residues. The CDR3 sequence is CASSYGGGYTF. Here the CDR3 DNA reads TGTGCCAGCAGCTACGGGGGAGGCTACACCTTC.

The DNA of the CDR3 is TGTGCCAGCAGCGGCGATGACGGTCCAGAGACCCAGTACTTC. Its protein product is CASSGDDGPETQYF. The V call is TRBV5-4, the J call TRBJ2-5; D gene uncertain. The V gene's germline CDR1 is SGHNT and CDR2 YYREEE (reference sequence). CDR3 length: 14 amino acids. Trimming removed 4 bases at V and 4 bases at J, with 14 bases between.

The V and J genes are TRBV27 and TRBJ1-1; D is unresolved. The CDR3 contains 12 residues. V lost 8 bases, J lost 1 base, and 8 bases lay in between. Germline V CDR1 and CDR2: MNHEY, SMNVEV (reference sequence). In DNA form, the CDR3 reads TGTGCCAGCCGCTTTGGGAACACTGAAGCTTTCTTT. Amino acid sequence: CASRFGNTEAFF.

The J gene is TRBJ1-1, the V gene TRBV27; a possible D gene is TRBD1 (6 bases). Germline assignment: CDR1 MNHEY and CDR2 SMNVEV (reference sequence). V was clipped by 4 bases and J by 1 base, with 7 bases between them. CDR3 size: 13 residues. CDR3 DNA: TGTGCCAGCAGTTGGGGGCGGAACACTGAAGCTTTCTTT. Protein: CASSWGRNTEAFF.

The chain joins TRBV11-2 to TRBJ1-2; no reliable D call. Germline V gene sequence: CDR1 SGHAT, CDR2 FQNNGV. The CDR3 has 16 amino acids. Trimming removed 1 base at V and 4 bases at J, with 16 bases between. The CDR3 DNA sequence: TGTGCCAGCAGCTTAGCCGCCTCACAGATCACCTATGGCTACACCTTC. Amino acid sequence: CASSLAASQITYGYTF.

This sequence joins TRBV4-1 and TRBJ2-6; 8 bases line up with TRBD1. Germline-derived CDR1 and CDR2 are MGHRA and YSYEKL. With V trimmed by 6 bases and J by 4 bases, 8 bases remained unmatched. The CDR3 is made up of 16 amino acids. The CDR3, as DNA: TGCGCCAGCAGACCATCGACAGGGGTAGGGGCCAACGTCCTGACTTTC. Its protein is CASRPSTGVGANVLTF.

The V and J genes are TRBV19 and TRBJ2-7, with 11 positions matching TRBD1. In germline, CDR1 is LNHDA, CDR2 SQIVND (reference sequence). The CDR3 totals 15 residues. Trimming removed 5 bases from V and 0 bases from J; junction bases left unmatched: 3. CDR3 region: CASSAGTGGSYEQYF. CDR3 nucleotides: TGTGCCAGTAGTGCCGGGACAGGGGGCTCCTACGAGCAGTACTTC.

The chain combines TRBV28 with TRBJ1-3; no reliable D call. In germline, CDR1 is MDHEN, CDR2 SYDVKM. V gave up 7 bases and J gave up 5 bases, with 12 bases separating them. The length of the CDR3 is 13 residues. This chain's CDR3 is CASTLRERNTIYF. The CDR3 bases are TGTGCCAGCACCCTCCGGGAGCGAAACACCATATATTTT.

V gene TRBV7-9 combines with J gene TRBJ1-2, with TRBD1 matching over 7 bases. CDR3 length: 15 amino acids. The germline CDR1 and CDR2 sequences are SEHNR and FQNEAQ (reference sequence). V dropped 5 bases and J dropped 5; count of bases not matched to a gene: 11. Here the CDR3 DNA reads TGTGCCAGCAGCACCCGACAGGGTGGAGGATATGGCTACACCTTC. Its translation is CASSTRQGGGYGYTF.

The gene calls are TRBV7-6 and TRBJ1-1, with D possibly matching TRBD1 (5 bases). The CDR3 runs 17 residues. CDR1 is SGHVS, CDR2 FNYEAQ, per germline. Trimming pared 5 bases from V and 0 bases from J, leaving 19 bases between. CDR3 DNA: TGTGCCAGCAGCCAAGCTGGGGCCTCCTACATGAACACTGAAGCTTTCTTT. Protein product: CASSQAGASYMNTEAFF.